This T cell receptor beta chain appears in the sequencing data of a study of blood T cell repertoires in COVID-19. Study background: COVID-19 samples from acute and convalescent phases originated in the United States, Italy and Spain. Nucleic acid was either cDNA or gDNA, and it came from T cells, B-cell-depleted T cells, or PBMCs.

Repertoires were generated with immunoSEQ multiplex PCR, while TCRdb's copy carries only in-frame clones and drops some. This table has just over 150,000 clones, approximately 87% appearing once. V was pared by 5 bases and J by 5 bases, with 6 bases of the junction left unmatched. Per germline, CDR1 SQVTM and CDR2 ANQGSEA. CDR3 length: 14 residues. The participants were between roughly 18 and 89 years old and came from 24 US areas. The recovered donors of Cohort 3 showed two negative PCRs, clearance, or symptom resolution. The V call is TRBV29-1, the J call TRBJ2-1; 10 nucleotides line up with TRBD2. The sequence was collected from a woman aged 50 to 65 who had recovered from COVID-19. Sequencing was carried out using PBMCs or T cells enriched from blood (not recorded which). The CDR3, as DNA: TGCAGCGTTACCGGGACTAGCGCCCACAATGAGCAGTTCTTC. Translated, it gives CSVTGTSAHNEQFF.